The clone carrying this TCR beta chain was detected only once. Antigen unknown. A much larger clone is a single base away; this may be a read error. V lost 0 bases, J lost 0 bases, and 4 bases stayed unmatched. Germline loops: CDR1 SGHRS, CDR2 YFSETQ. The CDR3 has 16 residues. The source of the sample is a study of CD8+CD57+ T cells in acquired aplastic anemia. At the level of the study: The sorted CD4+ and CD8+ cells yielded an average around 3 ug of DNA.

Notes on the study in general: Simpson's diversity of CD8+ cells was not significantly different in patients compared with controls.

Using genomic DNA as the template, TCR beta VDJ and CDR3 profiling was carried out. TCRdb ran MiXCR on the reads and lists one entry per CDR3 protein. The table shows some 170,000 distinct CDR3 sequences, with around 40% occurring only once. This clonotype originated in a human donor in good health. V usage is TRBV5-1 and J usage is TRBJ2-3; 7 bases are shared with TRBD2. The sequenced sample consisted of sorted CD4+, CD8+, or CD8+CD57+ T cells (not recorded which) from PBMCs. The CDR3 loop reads CASSLASGTSTDTQYF. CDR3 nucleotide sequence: TGCGCCAGCAGCTTGGCGAGCGGGACTAGCACAGATACGCAGTATTTT.